This T cell receptor beta chain is from a study of blood T cell repertoires in COVID-19. The protocol was immunoSEQ multiplex PCR, while the TCRdb copy is restricted to in-frame clones and leaves out a portion. The sample holds approximately 100,000 clones, about three quarters seen once. The germline CDR1 and CDR2 sequences are SGHTA and FQGNSA. J gave up 3 bases and V 6 bases, and 8 bases lay outside the gene matches. This CDR3 has 14 amino acids. Sequencing was done on a sample of peripheral blood. The rearrangement uses TRBV7-2 and TRBJ2-7; 7 bases match TRBD2. The receptor was derived from a human donor in a cohort sampled during active or convalescent COVID-19. CDR3 residues: CASRVGGLDYEQYF. The CDR3 DNA is TGTGCCAGCAGGGTGGGAGGACTAGACTACGAGCAGTACTTC.